This T cell receptor beta chain is from a study of blood T cell repertoires in COVID-19. Background on the study: T cells, B-cell-depleted T cells, or PBMCs supplied cDNA or gDNA.

V lost 6 bases and J lost 4, with 24 bases in between. This CDR3 spans 17 amino acids. Germline CDR1 KGHSH, CDR2 LQKENI. Per the study methods: How many nucleated cells were present was estimated from reference gene primer amplification. Sequenced by immunoSEQ multiplex PCR; TCRdb stores in-frame clones only, minus some. V, J and clone size were drawn from that table, and D and trimming were deduced from the DNA. The repertoire consists of 110,000 to 150,000 clones, with 80% occurring once and the leading ten covering roughly 3.6%. This chain joins TRBV18 and TRBJ1-2; weak D call: TRBD1 (6 bases). The specimen sequenced was peripheral blood. The clonotype was recovered from a man between 65 and 85 years old who had recovered from COVID-19. In nucleotides, the CDR3 is TGTGCCAGCTCTGGAGGCAGGGGCGCGATCGCCATCTATGGCTACACCTTC. This translates into CASSGGRGAIAIYGYTF.